This TCR beta chain was captured by sequencing in a study of shared clonotypes between healthy human individuals. The germline CDR1 and CDR2 sequences are SGHAT and FQNNGV. V lost 5 bases and J lost 0, with 11 bases in between. CDR3 length equals 15 residues. Researchers partitioned CD4+ cells into CD45RA+ naive and CD45RA-negative memory subsets. General study results and limits: The study found about 5% of naive CD4 clonotypes shared across a few donors. Sequencing depth was a factor that was expected to affect clonotype sharing among donors.

Sequenced by immunoSEQ multiplex PCR; TCRdb stores in-frame clones only, minus some. The data contain 2 million to 2.5 million clones, approximately 95% of them seen just once; the ten biggest clones take up 0.13%. This clone was seen more than once but under ten times. Its specificity is not known. The chain uses TRBV11-2 and TRBJ1-5; a possible D gene is TRBD1 (6 bases). Sequencing used naive CD4+ T cells sorted from blood. Subset defined: CD45RA+ positively selected. This TCR was sampled from a man between 18 and 29 years old in good health. The CDR3 here is CASSPGQYSNQPQHF. CDR3 coding DNA: TGTGCCAGCAGCCCTGGACAGTATAGCAATCAGCCCCAGCATTTT.